The T cell receptor (beta chain) under discussion was sequenced for a study of CD8+ T cells in alopecia areata. On the study more broadly: Each of the treated patients was given oral tofacitinib, 5 to 10 mg twice daily, for moderate-to-severe alopecia areata. Study-wide results and limits: Among the 100 top clones, expanded CD8+ clones, like scalp clonality, were significantly decreased by tofacitinib.

Isolated RNA was reverse transcribed into cDNA used as the sequencing template. The protocol was immunoSEQ multiplex PCR, while the TCRdb copy is restricted to in-frame clones and leaves out a portion. The sample shows some 180,000 clones, about 53% of them seen only once. Treatment reported: oral pan-JAK inhibitor, 5-10 mg twice daily. Samples from alopecia areata patients were lesional scalp punch biopsies and peripheral blood. Concerning this clone itself: What it binds is not known.

The CDR3 runs 15 residues. The germline CDR1 and CDR2 sequences are MNHEY and SMNVEV (reference sequence). V lost 6 bases and J lost 5, with 14 bases in between. The clonotype originates from a human donor with alopecia areata. The gene calls are TRBV27 and TRBJ1-6; D is uncertain. The starting material was CD8+ T cells sorted from blood, obtained at week 24, from a patient treated with tofacitinib. In DNA form, the CDR3 reads TGTGCCAGCAGGGGGAATGGGTTAGATAATTCACCCCTCCACTTT. Translated, it gives CASRGNGLDNSPLHF.